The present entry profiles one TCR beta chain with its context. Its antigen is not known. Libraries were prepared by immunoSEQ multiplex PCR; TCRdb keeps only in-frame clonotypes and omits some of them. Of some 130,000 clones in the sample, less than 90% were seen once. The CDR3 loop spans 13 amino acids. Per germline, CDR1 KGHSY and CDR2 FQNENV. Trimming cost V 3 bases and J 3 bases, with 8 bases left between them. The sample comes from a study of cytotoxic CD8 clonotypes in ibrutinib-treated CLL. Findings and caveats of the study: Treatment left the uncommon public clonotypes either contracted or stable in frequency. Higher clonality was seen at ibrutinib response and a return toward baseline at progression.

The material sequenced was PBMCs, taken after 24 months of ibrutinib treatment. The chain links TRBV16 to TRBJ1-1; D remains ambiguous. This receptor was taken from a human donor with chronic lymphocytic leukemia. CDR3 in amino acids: CASSQVPDTEAFF. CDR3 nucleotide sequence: TGTGCCAGCAGCCAGGTTCCAGACACTGAAGCTTTCTTT.